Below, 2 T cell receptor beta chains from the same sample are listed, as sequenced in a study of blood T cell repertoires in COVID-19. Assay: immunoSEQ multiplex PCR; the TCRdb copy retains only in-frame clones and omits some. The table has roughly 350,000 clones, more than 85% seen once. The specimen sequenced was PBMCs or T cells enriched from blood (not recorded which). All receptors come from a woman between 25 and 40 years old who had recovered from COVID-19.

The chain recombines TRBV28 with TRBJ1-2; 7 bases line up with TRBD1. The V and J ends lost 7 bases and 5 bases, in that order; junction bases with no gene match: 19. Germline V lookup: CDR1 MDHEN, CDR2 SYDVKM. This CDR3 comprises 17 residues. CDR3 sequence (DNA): TGTGCCAGCACCTTATTCAGGGGGTGGGGTAACGGGTATGGCTACACCTTC. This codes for CASTLFRGWGNGYGYTF.

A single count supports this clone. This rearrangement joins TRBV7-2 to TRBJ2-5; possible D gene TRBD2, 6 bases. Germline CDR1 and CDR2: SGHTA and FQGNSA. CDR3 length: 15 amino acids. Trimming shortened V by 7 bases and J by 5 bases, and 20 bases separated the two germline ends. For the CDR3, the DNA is TGTGCCAGCACCTCCGTGGGGGGATGGGGGGAGACCCAGTACTTC. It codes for CASTSVGGWGETQYF.